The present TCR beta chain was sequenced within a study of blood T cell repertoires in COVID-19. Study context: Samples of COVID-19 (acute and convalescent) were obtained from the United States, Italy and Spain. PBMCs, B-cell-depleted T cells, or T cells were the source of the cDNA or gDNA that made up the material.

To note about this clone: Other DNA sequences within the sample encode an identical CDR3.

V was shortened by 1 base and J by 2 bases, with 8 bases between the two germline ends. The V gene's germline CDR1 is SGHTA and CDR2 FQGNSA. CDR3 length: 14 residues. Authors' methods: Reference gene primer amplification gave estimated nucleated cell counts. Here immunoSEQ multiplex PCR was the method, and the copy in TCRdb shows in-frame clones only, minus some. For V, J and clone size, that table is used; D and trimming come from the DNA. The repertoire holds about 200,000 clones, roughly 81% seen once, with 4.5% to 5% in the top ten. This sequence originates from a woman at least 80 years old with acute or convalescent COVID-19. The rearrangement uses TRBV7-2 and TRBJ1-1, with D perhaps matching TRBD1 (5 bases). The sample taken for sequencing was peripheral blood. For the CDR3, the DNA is TGTGCCAGCAGCTTAGACACAGGAAACACTGAAGCTTTCTTT. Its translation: CASSLDTGNTEAFF.